A selection of T cell receptor beta chains follows, all from one sample in a study of CD8 T cells in Susac syndrome. MiXCR was run by TCRdb on the immunoSEQ multiplex PCR reads, yielding one entry per CDR3 protein. The repertoire holds tens of thousands of distinct CDR3 sequences, roughly 94% seen once, with about 0.28% in the top ten. Input material: CD8+ T cells from PBMCs. These receptors originate from a human donor in good health. The CDR3 runs from the conserved cysteine through the conserved F or W. The D gene is left open where the match is weak. Expanded clones are given a class, and other clones once, few, many or no size at all.

D gene: .; clone size: .; V gene: TRBV27; J gene: TRBJ2-5; CDR3 protein: CASSLSPDREYQETQYF; CDR3 DNA: TGTGCCAGCAGTTTAAGTCCCGACAGAGAGTACCAAGAGACCCAGTACTTC
D gene: TRBD1; clone size: .; V gene: TRBV7-9; J gene: TRBJ2-5; CDR3 protein: CASSFIQGPQETQYF; CDR3 DNA: TGTGCCAGCAGCTTCATACAGGGGCCCCAAGAGACCCAGTACTTC
D gene: .; clone size: .; V gene: TRBV9; J gene: TRBJ2-7; CDR3 protein: CASSVEGIGGYEQYF; CDR3 DNA: TGTGCCAGCAGCGTAGAGGGAATAGGGGGCTACGAGCAGTACTTC
D gene: .; clone size: .; V gene: TRBV18; J gene: TRBJ2-7; CDR3 protein: CASSPSNRQLGRQYF; CDR3 DNA: TGTGCCAGCTCACCTTCCAATCGGCAGCTCGGGCGGCAGTACTTC
D gene: TRBD2; clone size: .; V gene: TRBV4-1; J gene: TRBJ2-7; CDR3 protein: CASSQGTSGGLYSYEQYF; CDR3 DNA: TGCGCCAGCAGCCAAGGGACTAGCGGGGGGCTTTACTCCTACGAGCAGTACTTC
D gene: .; clone size: .; V gene: TRBV24-1; J gene: TRBJ2-2; CDR3 protein: CATSDRRAEELFF; CDR3 DNA: TGTGCCACCAGTGACCGCCGTGCTGAGGAGCTGTTTTTT
D gene: TRBD2; clone size: .; V gene: TRBV4-2; J gene: TRBJ2-1; CDR3 protein: CASSLPLTSGGNEQFF; CDR3 DNA: TGTGCCAGCAGCCTCCCTCTGACTAGCGGGGGCAATGAGCAGTTCTTC
D gene: .; clone size: once; V gene: TRBV13; J gene: TRBJ2-4; CDR3 protein: CASSSRGKKNIQYF; CDR3 DNA: TGTGCCAGCAGCTCCAGGGGAAAAAAAAACATTCAGTACTTC
D gene: .; clone size: .; V gene: TRBV7-2; J gene: TRBJ1-6; CDR3 protein: CASSLWRKYPLHF; CDR3 DNA: TGTGCCAGCAGCTTATGGCGCAAATATCCCCTCCACTTT
D gene: TRBD2; clone size: .; V gene: TRBV7-9; J gene: TRBJ2-2; CDR3 protein: CASSPSGGSDTGELFF; CDR3 DNA: TGTGCCAGCAGCCCTAGCGGGGGGTCGGACACCGGGGAGCTGTTTTTT
D gene: TRBD2; clone size: .; V gene: TRBV9; J gene: TRBJ2-7; CDR3 protein: CASSVGTSGGRDEQYF; CDR3 DNA: TGTGCCAGCAGCGTAGGGACTAGCGGGGGAAGGGACGAGCAGTACTTC
D gene: TRBD1; clone size: .; V gene: TRBV10-3; J gene: TRBJ2-1; CDR3 protein: CAISGQGSHNEQFF; CDR3 DNA: TGTGCCATCAGTGGACAGGGGTCCCACAATGAGCAGTTCTTC
D gene: TRBD1; clone size: .; V gene: TRBV25-1; J gene: TRBJ1-1; CDR3 protein: CASQGMNTEAFF; CDR3 DNA: TGTGCTTCACAGGGGATGAACACTGAAGCTTTCTTT
D gene: .; clone size: .; V gene: TRBV20-1; J gene: TRBJ1-3; CDR3 protein: CSARDLSGNTIYF; CDR3 DNA: TGCAGTGCTAGAGATCTTTCGGGAAACACCATATATTTT
D gene: .; clone size: .; V gene: TRBV7-6; J gene: TRBJ2-1; CDR3 protein: CASSSIDEQFF; CDR3 DNA: TGTGCCAGCAGTAGTATTGATGAGCAGTTCTTC
D gene: .; clone size: .; V gene: TRBV15; J gene: TRBJ2-7; CDR3 protein: CATSRDRAGPAYEQYF; CDR3 DNA: TGTGCCACCAGCAGAGATCGGGCGGGGCCAGCGTACGAGCAGTACTTC
D gene: .; clone size: .; V gene: TRBV19; J gene: TRBJ2-1; CDR3 protein: CASSIPTGYNEQFF; CDR3 DNA: TGTGCCAGTAGTATACCGACAGGCTACAATGAGCAGTTCTTC
D gene: .; clone size: .; V gene: TRBV29-1; J gene: TRBJ2-1; CDR3 protein: CSVETGTAAYNEQFF; CDR3 DNA: TGCAGCGTTGAAACCGGGACGGCAGCCTACAATGAGCAGTTCTTC
D gene: .; clone size: once; V gene: TRBV27; J gene: TRBJ2-1; CDR3 protein: CASSLSNDWPNEQFF; CDR3 DNA: TGTGCCAGCAGTTTATCGAACGACTGGCCCAATGAGCAGTTCTTC
D gene: TRBD1; clone size: .; V gene: TRBV5-6; J gene: TRBJ1-4; CDR3 protein: CASSPDREREKLFF; CDR3 DNA: TGTGCCAGCAGCCCGGACAGGGAGAGGGAAAAACTGTTTTTT
D gene: TRBD1; clone size: .; V gene: TRBV29-1; J gene: TRBJ1-2; CDR3 protein: CSAITGGPGLGYTF; CDR3 DNA: TGCAGCGCAATAACAGGGGGCCCTGGATTGGGCTACACCTTC
D gene: .; clone size: .; V gene: TRBV27; J gene: TRBJ2-7; CDR3 protein: CASSLDRYRSYEQYF; CDR3 DNA: TGTGCCAGCAGTCTCGACAGATACCGCTCCTACGAGCAGTACTTC
D gene: .; clone size: .; V gene: TRBV2; J gene: TRBJ1-2; CDR3 protein: CASTGGYGYTF; CDR3 DNA: TGTGCCAGCACGGGGGGCTATGGCTACACCTTC
D gene: TRBD2; clone size: .; V gene: TRBV9; J gene: TRBJ2-1; CDR3 protein: CASSVVGSGGLYNEQFF; CDR3 DNA: TGTGCCAGCAGCGTAGTGGGAAGCGGGGGACTATACAATGAGCAGTTCTTC
D gene: TRBD1; clone size: .; V gene: TRBV23-1; J gene: TRBJ2-5; CDR3 protein: CASPGQRETQYF; CDR3 DNA: TGCGCCAGCCCGGGACAGCGGGAGACCCAGTACTTC
D gene: TRBD1; clone size: .; V gene: TRBV4-1; J gene: TRBJ1-1; CDR3 protein: CASSQDAGTGVKEGAFF; CDR3 DNA: TGCGCCAGCAGCCAAGACGCCGGGACAGGGGTAAAGGAAGGGGCTTTCTTT
D gene: TRBD1; clone size: .; V gene: TRBV4-1; J gene: TRBJ1-5; CDR3 protein: CASSHPNRGQPQHF; CDR3 DNA: TGCGCCAGCAGCCACCCCAACAGGGGTCAGCCCCAGCATTTT
D gene: TRBD1; clone size: .; V gene: TRBV30; J gene: TRBJ2-1; CDR3 protein: CAWSSGTGVNEQFF; CDR3 DNA: TGTGCCTGGAGCTCCGGGACAGGGGTCAATGAGCAGTTCTTC
D gene: .; clone size: few; V gene: TRBV6-5; J gene: TRBJ2-7; CDR3 protein: CASSYGEGPPYEQYF; CDR3 DNA: TGTGCCAGCAGTTATGGAGAAGGTCCACCTTACGAGCAGTACTTC
D gene: TRBD1; clone size: .; V gene: TRBV20-1; J gene: TRBJ2-5; CDR3 protein: CSARSGYTGVEETQYF; CDR3 DNA: TGCAGTGCTAGATCGGGATATACAGGGGTTGAGGAGACCCAGTACTTC
D gene: .; clone size: once; V gene: TRBV10-3; J gene: TRBJ1-1; CDR3 protein: CATSNRNTEAFF; CDR3 DNA: TGTGCCACCAGCAACAGGAACACTGAAGCTTTCTTT
D gene: TRBD2; clone size: .; V gene: TRBV28; J gene: TRBJ2-1; CDR3 protein: CASSPTGLPYNEQFF; CDR3 DNA: TGTGCCAGCAGTCCGACGGGACTACCTTACAATGAGCAGTTCTTC
D gene: .; clone size: .; V gene: TRBV28; J gene: TRBJ2-5; CDR3 protein: CASSLFDKTQYF; CDR3 DNA: TGTGCCAGCAGTTTATTTGACAAGACCCAGTACTTC
D gene: TRBD2; clone size: .; V gene: TRBV9; J gene: TRBJ2-2; CDR3 protein: CASSVVGFSGSGTGELFF; CDR3 DNA: TGTGCCAGCAGCGTAGTTGGATTTAGCGGGAGCGGGACCGGGGAGCTGTTTTTT
D gene: .; clone size: .; V gene: TRBV27; J gene: TRBJ1-2; CDR3 protein: CASSLGQFYGYTF; CDR3 DNA: TGTGCCAGCAGTTTAGGACAGTTCTATGGCTACACCTTC
D gene: .; clone size: .; V gene: TRBV2; J gene: TRBJ2-7; CDR3 protein: CASSEFLDLASYEQYF; CDR3 DNA: TGTGCCAGCAGTGAATTTCTGGACTTAGCGTCCTACGAGCAGTACTTC
D gene: .; clone size: .; V gene: TRBV27; J gene: TRBJ2-7; CDR3 protein: CASSLRGASSYEQYF; CDR3 DNA: TGTGCCAGCAGTTTACGAGGAGCAAGTTCCTACGAGCAGTACTTC
D gene: TRBD1; clone size: once; V gene: TRBV7-8; J gene: TRBJ1-5; CDR3 protein: CASSPEAGTENQPQHF; CDR3 DNA: TGTGCCAGCAGCCCAGAAGCCGGGACAGAAAATCAGCCCCAGCATTTT
D gene: .; clone size: .; V gene: TRBV20-1; J gene: TRBJ2-7; CDR3 protein: CSASGVSYEQYF; CDR3 DNA: TGCAGTGCTAGCGGGGTGTCCTACGAGCAGTACTTC
D gene: TRBD2; clone size: .; V gene: TRBV27; J gene: TRBJ2-1; CDR3 protein: CASSLAGVGNEQFF; CDR3 DNA: TGTGCCAGCAGTTTAGCGGGAGTTGGTAATGAGCAGTTCTTC
D gene: TRBD1; clone size: .; V gene: TRBV9; J gene: TRBJ2-1; CDR3 protein: CASSWTGGTYNEQFF; CDR3 DNA: TGTGCCAGCAGCTGGACAGGGGGCACCTACAATGAGCAGTTCTTC
D gene: .; clone size: .; V gene: TRBV20-1; J gene: TRBJ2-1; CDR3 protein: CSARGGSLGSYNEQFF; CDR3 DNA: TGCAGTGCTAGGGGAGGATCCCTTGGATCCTACAATGAGCAGTTCTTC
D gene: .; clone size: .; V gene: TRBV3-1; J gene: TRBJ2-2; CDR3 protein: CASSQRNPGTTNTGELFF; CDR3 DNA: TGTGCCAGCAGCCAGAGGAACCCCGGGACCACGAACACCGGGGAGCTGTTTTTT
D gene: .; clone size: .; V gene: TRBV12-3/TRBV12-4; J gene: TRBJ1-1; CDR3 protein: CATCLGQTNTEAFF; CDR3 DNA: TGTGCCACCTGTCTAGGGCAGACCAACACTGAAGCTTTCTTT
D gene: .; clone size: .; V gene: TRBV13; J gene: TRBJ1-4; CDR3 protein: CASSLEGEKLFF; CDR3 DNA: TGTGCCAGCAGCTTAGAGGGTGAAAAACTGTTTTTT
D gene: TRBD1; clone size: .; V gene: TRBV12-3/TRBV12-4; J gene: TRBJ2-3; CDR3 protein: CASSLSGGEVDTQYF; CDR3 DNA: TGTGCCAGCAGTTTGTCAGGGGGCGAAGTAGATACGCAGTATTTT
D gene: TRBD2; clone size: .; V gene: TRBV7-2; J gene: TRBJ2-5; CDR3 protein: CASSLGAGVGETQYF; CDR3 DNA: TGTGCCAGCAGCTTAGGAGCGGGAGTTGGGGAGACCCAGTACTTC
D gene: .; clone size: once; V gene: TRBV12-3/TRBV12-4; J gene: TRBJ2-2; CDR3 protein: CASSGSDSLLVGELFF; CDR3 DNA: TGTGCCAGCAGTGGCTCAGACTCCCTCCTTGTCGGGGAGCTGTTTTTT
D gene: TRBD1; clone size: .; V gene: TRBV9; J gene: TRBJ1-6; CDR3 protein: CATLCPRDRGIPLHF; CDR3 DNA: TGTGCCACCCTCTGTCCCCGGGACAGGGGGATCCCCCTCCACTTT
D gene: .; clone size: .; V gene: TRBV6-5; J gene: TRBJ2-4; CDR3 protein: CASSWSGDRGNIQYF; CDR3 DNA: TGTGCCAGCAGCTGGAGCGGGGACAGAGGCAACATTCAGTACTTC
D gene: .; clone size: once; V gene: TRBV12-3/TRBV12-4; J gene: TRBJ1-2; CDR3 protein: CASSLVPGYGYTF; CDR3 DNA: TGTGCCAGCAGTTTAGTACCGGGTTATGGCTACACCTTC
D gene: TRBD2; clone size: once; V gene: TRBV20-1; J gene: TRBJ2-1; CDR3 protein: CSARAARLAGGAGQFF; CDR3 DNA: TGCAGTGCTAGGGCCGCTCGACTAGCGGGAGGGGCTGGGCAGTTCTTC